This T cell receptor beta chain was profiled in a study of Graves' ophthalmopathy and Graves' hyperthyroidism. At the level of the study: Specimen type is peripheral blood, obtained at initial diagnosis before any treatment.

The V gene end was trimmed by 5 bases and the J gene end by 2 bases; junction bases not matched to a gene: 3. Per the germline V gene, CDR1 is DFQATT and CDR2 is SNEGSKA (reference sequence). This CDR3 is 13 amino acids long. This clonotype occurred a few times. CDR3 regions of TCR beta were amplified from RNA transcripts. After a first-round RT-PCR with HTBI primers, a second-round multiplex PCR was run. Using its own MiXCR run on the multiplex PCR reads, TCRdb lists one record per CDR3 protein. This repertoire shows 350,000 or so distinct CDR3 sequences, roughly 17% found once; its top ten account for approximately 13%.

Sequences were obtained from peripheral blood. The sequence derives from an adult man with Graves' ophthalmopathy. The genes are TRBV20-1 and TRBJ2-5, with 9 bases lining up with TRBD1. This chain's CDR3 is CSALTGGQETQYF. The DNA of the CDR3 is TGCAGTGCTTTGACAGGGGGACAAGAGACCCAGTACTTC.